A selection of T cell receptor beta chains follows, all from one sample in a study of type 1 regulatory T cells. Their specific antigens are unknown. TCRdb passed the reads through MiXCR, listing each CDR3 protein once. The table records fewer than 75,000 distinct CDR3 sequences, about 48% of them present only once. The sequenced material came from cultured non-Tr1 T cells, either the whole culture or a sorted T cell fraction (not recorded which). The receptors here all came from a human donor in good health. CDR3s include the opening cysteine and the closing phenylalanine or tryptophan. The order of the fields is V gene, J gene, CDR3 protein.

>TRBV12-3/TRBV12-4|TRBJ2-1
CACTPVDSGAAQFF
>TRBV4-2|TRBJ1-1
CASSQGPLGDGAEAFF
>TRBV30|TRBJ2-2
CAWRRRDTGELFF
>TRBV18|TRBJ2-5
CASQPQLGQETQYF
>TRBV7-9|TRBJ2-2
CASSLVLLSGPPYTGELFF
>TRBV18|TRBJ2-2
CASSPREASVGGELFF
>TRBV16|TRBJ1-2
CASSQSDRGSGYTF
>TRBV2|TRBJ2-6
CASRDRSSGANVLTF
>TRBV6-1|TRBJ2-1
CASSAGGLPGYNEQFF
>TRBV12-3/TRBV12-4|TRBJ2-5
CASSFWGRQETQYF
>TRBV2|TRBJ2-1
CASNGAQRGNEQFF
>TRBV30|TRBJ2-7
CAWRKGGHEQYF
>TRBV6-1|TRBJ1-5
CASSERIRTDYSNQPQRF
>TRBV2|TRBJ2-7
CASSDHDSYEQYF
>TRBV7-2|TRBJ2-1
CASSLASAGYNEQFF
>TRBV6-1|TRBJ2-7
CASTGTGAEQYF
>TRBV20-1|TRBJ2-5
CSGYDVLASRQTQYF
>TRBV7-9|TRBJ1-1
CASSTQGDLAEAFF
>TRBV10-3|TRBJ2-1
CAIRQTGVSYNEQFF
>TRBV9|TRBJ2-1
CASSPRDSFHNEQFF
>TRBV6-2/TRBV6-3|TRBJ2-5
CASSTGGGQLEETQYF
>TRBV27|TRBJ2-3
CASSFGGGAVDTQYF
>TRBV4-1|TRBJ1-3
CASSQGSQARSGNTIYF
>TRBV5-1|TRBJ2-7
CASSLQGPPYEQYF
>TRBV10-3|TRBJ2-7
CAISITGTGPGSYEQYF
>TRBV5-6|TRBJ1-5
CASSFRGMNQPQHF
>TRBV28|TRBJ2-1
CASSRYRTGGGYNEQFF
>TRBV4-1|TRBJ2-5
CASSQLGRGPQETQYF
>TRBV7-8|TRBJ2-7
CASSSPGTGAYEQYF
>TRBV20-1|TRBJ1-2
CSATSLDSNYGYTF
>TRBV7-2|TRBJ1-1
CASTPRGVGTEAFF
>TRBV6-1|TRBJ1-1
CASSGDRGGGTEAFF
>TRBV11-1|TRBJ2-3
CASSPEWTDTQYF
>TRBV20-1|TRBJ1-1
CSAGGTGNWNTEAFF
>TRBV7-2|TRBJ2-7
CASSSQQVSYEQYF
>TRBV10-3|TRBJ1-3
CAARTTDSGNTIYF
>TRBV6-1|TRBJ1-5
CASSINSNQPQHF
>TRBV7-3|TRBJ1-1
CASSQGSTSTQAFF
>TRBV12-3/TRBV12-4|TRBJ1-2
CASSFVSRQGGYTF
>TRBV20-1|TRBJ1-3
CSARDITGISGNTIYF
>TRBV4-2|TRBJ2-1
CASSQRLAGGGDEQFF
>TRBV5-5|TRBJ1-3
CASSLAQMAGNTIYF
>TRBV11-2|TRBJ2-2
CASSPTSGALGELFF
>TRBV20-1|TRBJ2-6
CSAREGGTGANVLTF